This TCR beta chain is drawn from a study of shared clonotypes between healthy human individuals. General study points: Rarefaction demonstrated incomplete sorted-subset sequencing despite large depth. The naive CD4 repertoires of several donors were compared, and around 4.7% of clonotypes were shared.

About this clone itself: Antigen unknown.

This CDR3 is built from 16 residues. Germline V gives CDR1 SGHVS, CDR2 FQNEAQ. The V gene lost 5 bases and the J gene lost 4 bases, with 19 bases spanning the gap. Every donor, a Caucasian adult, lived in Nashville, Tennessee. TCRdb's copy holds only in-frame clones and misses some; the assay was immunoSEQ multiplex PCR. The sample includes about a million clones, approximately 77% of them seen just once. This TCR was recovered from a man aged 18-30 years in good health. Some clones in this sample may be carry-over from other donors' samples. Sequencing used memory CD4+ T cells from PBMCs. Subset noted: CD45RA-negative fraction. The chain is built from TRBV7-8 and TRBJ2-3, with TRBD2 as a possible D gene (6 bases). The CDR3 spells CASSPRTTIGADTQYF. The CDR3 DNA is TGTGCCAGCAGCCCCCGGACTACGATTGGGGCAGATACGCAGTATTTT.